This is a list of T cell receptor beta chains from one sample in a study of blood T cell repertoires in COVID-19. TCRdb's table, derived via immunoSEQ multiplex PCR, lists solely in-frame clones and lacks some. The sample has roughly 250,000 clones; roughly 84% are singletons. The specimen sequenced was peripheral blood. Receptors originate from a woman in her thirties or forties who had recovered from COVID-19. The CDR3 runs from the conserved cysteine through the conserved F or W. The D gene is left open where the match is weak. Size values are once, few and many counts, or a class for expanded clones, and some rows have none.

J: TRBJ1-1
V: TRBV5-1
length: 15
size: .
D: .
DNA: TGCGCCAGCAGCCTCGCGGCGGCGGCGAACACTGAAGCTTTCTTT
CDR3: CASSLAAAANTEAFF

J: TRBJ1-4
V: TRBV5-1
length: 15
size: .
D: .
DNA: TGCGCCAGCAGCTTGGAGGCAGGGAACAATGAAAAACTGTTTTTT
CDR3: CASSLEAGNNEKLFF

J: TRBJ2-7
V: TRBV6-6
length: 14
size: .
D: TRBD1
DNA: TGTGCCAGCAGTTACCGGGACAGGGACAGGGAGCAGTACTTC
CDR3: CASSYRDRDREQYF

J: TRBJ2-1
V: TRBV29-1
length: 14
size: .
D: .
DNA: TGCAGCGTTAAGTTTGCCCCCGACCAGCGAGAGCAGTTCTTC
CDR3: CSVKFAPDQREQFF

J: TRBJ1-2
V: TRBV6-5
length: 16
size: .
D: TRBD1
DNA: TGTGCCAGCAGTTACTACCGGGACAGGAGTAACTATGGCTACACCTTC
CDR3: CASSYYRDRSNYGYTF

J: TRBJ1-3
V: TRBV11-3
length: 15
size: .
D: TRBD1
DNA: TGTGCCAGCGGGGACAGGGGGCGAAGTGGAAACACCATATATTTT
CDR3: CASGDRGRSGNTIYF

J: TRBJ2-7
V: TRBV28
length: 14
size: .
D: TRBD2
DNA: TGTGCCAGCAGTTTTGTGACTAGCAGGAACGAGCAGTACTTC
CDR3: CASSFVTSRNEQYF

J: TRBJ2-7
V: TRBV5-4
length: 12
size: few
D: .
DNA: TGTGCCAGCAGCCTGGAAGGGGACGAGCAGTACTTC
CDR3: CASSLEGDEQYF

J: TRBJ1-2
V: TRBV2
length: 14
size: few
D: .
DNA: TGTGCCAGCAATGTCGTAGGAGGGACCTATGGCTACACCTTC
CDR3: CASNVVGGTYGYTF

J: TRBJ2-7
V: TRBV9
length: 15
size: .
D: TRBD1
DNA: TGTGCCAGCAGCGTAGCGGCAGTGGGACAGGACGAGCAGTACTTC
CDR3: CASSVAAVGQDEQYF

J: TRBJ2-2
V: TRBV9
length: 16
size: once
D: TRBD1
DNA: TGTGCCAGCAGTACATCAGGGGGCGCGGTCACCGGGGAGCTGTTTTTT
CDR3: CASSTSGGAVTGELFF

J: TRBJ1-1
V: TRBV5-1
length: 14
size: once
D: .
DNA: TGCGCCAGCAGCTCGGACAGTGCAGGGGTCGAAGCTTTCTTT
CDR3: CASSSDSAGVEAFF

J: TRBJ2-1
V: TRBV6-1
length: 18
size: once
D: .
DNA: TGTGCCAGCAGTGAAAGGGCCCCAGGCTGGGGCCCCTACAATGAGCAGTTCTTC
CDR3: CASSERAPGWGPYNEQFF

J: TRBJ1-1
V: TRBV7-9
length: 15
size: .
D: .
DNA: TGTGCCAGCAGCAGGGGGAGCGGTTCGTATACTGAAGCTTTCTTT
CDR3: CASSRGSGSYTEAFF

J: TRBJ1-2
V: TRBV7-2
length: 15
size: .
D: TRBD1
DNA: TGTGCCAGCAGCGCGTCTGGGCAGGGGGTGTCTGGCTACACCTTC
CDR3: CASSASGQGVSGYTF

J: TRBJ2-3
V: TRBV19
length: 16
size: .
D: .
DNA: TGTGCCAGTACCCGAACCCGGGGGACCCGTGGAGATACGCAGTATTTT
CDR3: CASTRTRGTRGDTQYF

J: TRBJ1-1
V: TRBV20-1
length: 12
size: .
D: .
DNA: TGCAGTGCTAGTGCGGCAGGGTCTGAAGCTTTCTTT
CDR3: CSASAAGSEAFF

J: TRBJ2-3
V: TRBV3-1/TRBV3-2
length: 15
size: .
D: .
DNA: TGTGCCAGCAGCCAAGGCCAGGGTGTCACAGATACGCAGTATTTT
CDR3: CASSQGQGVTDTQYF

J: TRBJ2-1
V: TRBV25-1
length: 14
size: .
D: .
DNA: TGTGCCAGCAGTGCCCGTTTACTCCGGGATGAGCAGTTCTTC
CDR3: CASSARLLRDEQFF

J: TRBJ1-2
V: TRBV5-1
length: 13
size: .
D: .
DNA: TGCGCCAGCAGCGGAGGGTCAGGCTATGGCTACACCTTC
CDR3: CASSGGSGYGYTF

J: TRBJ2-4
V: TRBV25-1
length: 14
size: many
D: .
DNA: TGTGCCAGCAGTGAACAGGGAAAGGAAAACATTCAGTACTTC
CDR3: CASSEQGKENIQYF

J: TRBJ1-2
V: TRBV7-6
length: 11
size: .
D: TRBD1
DNA: TGTGCCGCTGGACAGGAGACATCCTACACCTTC
CDR3: CAAGQETSYTF

J: TRBJ1-5
V: TRBV2
length: 13
size: .
D: TRBD1
DNA: TGTGCCAGTGGAGGGACAGGCAATCAGCCCCAGCATTTT
CDR3: CASGGTGNQPQHF

J: TRBJ2-7
V: TRBV2
length: 11
size: .
D: .
DNA: TGTGCCAGCAGTGTCAGAAACGAGCAGTACTTC
CDR3: CASSVRNEQYF

J: TRBJ1-6
V: TRBV2
length: 12
size: .
D: .
DNA: TGTGCCAGCACCGGGTATAATTCACCCCTCCACTTT
CDR3: CASTGYNSPLHF

J: TRBJ1-2
V: TRBV10-3
length: 12
size: .
D: .
DNA: TGTGCCATCAGTAAGGAGAACTATGGCTACACCTTC
CDR3: CAISKENYGYTF

J: TRBJ2-1
V: TRBV3-1/TRBV3-2
length: 15
size: .
D: .
DNA: TGTGCCAGCAGCCAACGGGCGGGGTACTACAATGAGCAGTTCTTC
CDR3: CASSQRAGYYNEQFF

J: TRBJ2-7
V: TRBV6-6
length: 12
size: .
D: .
DNA: TGTGCCAGCGCATCACAATCCTACGAGCAGTACTTC
CDR3: CASASQSYEQYF

J: TRBJ1-4
V: TRBV29-1
length: 14
size: .
D: .
DNA: TGCAGCGTTGGCGGGGGACCAACTAATGAAAAACTGTTTTTT
CDR3: CSVGGGPTNEKLFF

J: TRBJ2-1
V: TRBV7-2
length: 14
size: .
D: .
DNA: TGTGCCAGCAGCTTGTGGGACTCAACTCTGGAGCAGTTCTTC
CDR3: CASSLWDSTLEQFF

J: TRBJ1-5
V: TRBV3-1/TRBV3-2
length: 15
size: .
D: .
DNA: TGTGCCAGCAGCCAAGATCAGGGTATAAATCAGCCCCAGCATTTT
CDR3: CASSQDQGINQPQHF

J: TRBJ2-7
V: TRBV11-2
length: 15
size: .
D: TRBD1
DNA: TGTGCCAGCAGCTCACGTCTAACAGGGGTCCACGAGCAGTACTTC
CDR3: CASSSRLTGVHEQYF

J: TRBJ2-2
V: TRBV7-3
length: 13
size: few
D: .
DNA: TGTGCCAGCAGCCCAACTAACACCGGGGAGCTGTTTTTT
CDR3: CASSPTNTGELFF

J: TRBJ1-2
V: TRBV29-1
length: 13
size: .
D: .
DNA: TGCAGCGTTCCCGCGACTGGGAACTATGGCTACACCTTC
CDR3: CSVPATGNYGYTF

J: TRBJ2-3
V: TRBV2
length: 13
size: few
D: TRBD2
DNA: TGTGCCAGTCTTAGCGGGGCGACAGATACGCAGTATTTT
CDR3: CASLSGATDTQYF

J: TRBJ2-5
V: TRBV9
length: 14
size: .
D: .
DNA: TGTGCCAGCAGCGTAGGACCAGGAAGGGAGACCCAGTACTTC
CDR3: CASSVGPGRETQYF

J: TRBJ1-1
V: TRBV20-1
length: 11
size: .
D: .
DNA: TGCAGTGCTAGAACCGGCAGGTCGGCTTTCTTT
CDR3: CSARTGRSAFF

J: TRBJ2-1
V: TRBV29-1
length: 14
size: few
D: TRBD1
DNA: TGCAGCGTTGAAAGTCTAGCTTCAGGGGGCGGGCAGTTCTTC
CDR3: CSVESLASGGGQFF

J: TRBJ2-7
V: TRBV2
length: 13
size: .
D: .
DNA: TGTGCCAGCAGCTTAGGACTCGTGGGCGAGCAGTACTTC
CDR3: CASSLGLVGEQYF

J: TRBJ1-1
V: TRBV7-7
length: 16
size: .
D: TRBD1
DNA: TGTGCCAGCAGCCCAGCTCCGACAGGGCCGAACACTGAAGCTTTCTTT
CDR3: CASSPAPTGPNTEAFF

J: TRBJ1-1
V: TRBV2
length: 15
size: .
D: TRBD1
DNA: TGTGCCACCAGGGCCACGGGACAGGTGAACACTGAAGCTTTCTTT
CDR3: CATRATGQVNTEAFF

J: TRBJ1-2
V: TRBV28
length: 12
size: .
D: .
DNA: TGTGCCAGCAGTTTACCCTTCGGGAGCTACACCTTC
CDR3: CASSLPFGSYTF

J: TRBJ1-4
V: TRBV5-4
length: 15
size: .
D: .
DNA: TGTGCCAGCAGCCCCCGGGGGTCGGGTAATGAAAAACTGTTTTTT
CDR3: CASSPRGSGNEKLFF

J: TRBJ2-3
V: TRBV29-1
length: 16
size: once
D: .
DNA: TGCAGCGTTGCAGGGGCCCCCTCGAGTAGCACAGATACGCAGTATTTT
CDR3: CSVAGAPSSSTDTQYF

J: TRBJ2-1
V: TRBV12-3/TRBV12-4
length: 13
size: once
D: .
DNA: TGTGCCAGCAGTCCTAGCTCCTACAATGAGCAGTTCTTC
CDR3: CASSPSSYNEQFF

J: TRBJ2-7
V: TRBV4-2
length: 17
size: .
D: TRBD2
DNA: TGTGCCAGCAGCCAAGACCTCAGCGGGGGCGCAGCCTACGAGCAGTACTTC
CDR3: CASSQDLSGGAAYEQYF

J: TRBJ2-2
V: TRBV25-1
length: 13
size: .
D: .
DNA: TGTGCCAGCAGTGACGGAGCGCGCGGGGAGCTGTTTTTT
CDR3: CASSDGARGELFF

J: TRBJ1-1
V: TRBV5-1
length: 12
size: .
D: .
DNA: TGCGCCAGCAGCAAGGACACACGGGCAGCTTTCTTT
CDR3: CASSKDTRAAFF

J: TRBJ2-4
V: TRBV7-2
length: 15
size: .
D: TRBD1
DNA: TGTGCCAGCAGGGGGGGCCGACAGGGGACGAACATTCAGTACTTC
CDR3: CASRGGRQGTNIQYF

J: TRBJ2-5
V: TRBV5-1
length: 13
size: .
D: .
DNA: TGCGCCAGCAGCCCCCGGAGGGATGAGACCCAGTACTTC
CDR3: CASSPRRDETQYF

J: TRBJ2-3
V: TRBV12-3/TRBV12-4
length: 13
size: .
D: .
DNA: TGTGCCAGCAGTTTTTCGGGCACAGATACGCAGTATTTT
CDR3: CASSFSGTDTQYF

J: TRBJ1-6
V: TRBV6-1
length: 15
size: .
D: .
DNA: TGTGCCAGCAGTGAGGTCAGCTCCTATAATTCACCCCTCCACTTT
CDR3: CASSEVSSYNSPLHF

J: TRBJ2-7
V: TRBV11-2
length: 15
size: .
D: .
DNA: TGTGCCAGCAGCTTAGGCGTCAGAGGGTCCTACGAGCAGTACTTC
CDR3: CASSLGVRGSYEQYF

J: TRBJ1-4
V: TRBV19
length: 16
size: .
D: .
DNA: TGTGCCACCAACGACCCGGGAAGCTCTGAGACCGAAAAACTGTTTTTT
CDR3: CATNDPGSSETEKLFF

J: TRBJ2-7
V: TRBV4-2
length: 12
size: .
D: .
DNA: TGTGCCAGCAGCGCACAGGACTACGAGCAGTACTTC
CDR3: CASSAQDYEQYF